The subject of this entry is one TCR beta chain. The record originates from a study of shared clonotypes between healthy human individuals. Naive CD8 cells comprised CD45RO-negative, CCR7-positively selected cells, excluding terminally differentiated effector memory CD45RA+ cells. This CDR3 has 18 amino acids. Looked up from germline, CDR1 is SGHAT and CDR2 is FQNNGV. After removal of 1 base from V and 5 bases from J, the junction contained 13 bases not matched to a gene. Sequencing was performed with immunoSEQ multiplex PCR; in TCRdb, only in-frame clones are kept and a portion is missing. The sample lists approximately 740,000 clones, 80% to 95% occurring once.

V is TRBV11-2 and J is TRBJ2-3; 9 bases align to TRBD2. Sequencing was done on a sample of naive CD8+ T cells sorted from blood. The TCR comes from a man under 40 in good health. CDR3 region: CASSLVGAAGGLGDTQYF. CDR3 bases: TGTGCCAGCAGCTTAGTGGGTGCCGCGGGAGGGTTGGGAGATACGCAGTATTTT.